This is a list of T cell receptor beta chains from one sample in a study of CD8 T cells in ankylosing spondylitis. TCRdb re-called the 5' RACE reads through MiXCR, storing one row per CDR3 protein. In the table there are about 400,000 distinct CDR3 sequences, about 20% of which are singletons. The specimen sequenced was blood, either unsorted or a sorted T cell fraction (not recorded which). These receptors originate from a male donor with ankylosing spondylitis or in good health (not recorded which). CDR3s leave out the opening cysteine and the closing phenylalanine or tryptophan. Clone size is stated in some rows and not others, as once, few, many or a class when expanded.

TRBV27	NA	12	TRBJ2-2	ASSFLAGDGELF
TRBV12-3/TRBV12-4	many	12	TRBJ2-7	ASSLAGQVVEQY
TRBV6-1	few	13	TRBJ2-1	ASRGERGGGFEQF
TRBV29-1	NA	11	TRBJ2-1	SVEAPGVGEQF
TRBV7-9	few	9	TRBJ2-1	ASSSTNEQF
TRBV6-1	few	15	TRBJ2-1	ASSGVFAGSSYNEQF
TRBV29-1	few	11	TRBJ2-7	SARTQGHHEQY
TRBV7-9	NA	14	TRBJ2-1	ASSPDRVDPYNEQF
TRBV7-9	few	12	TRBJ1-5	ATQGWGANQPQH
TRBV20-1	few	11	TRBJ1-2	SAKDREWYGYT
TRBV2	NA	13	TRBJ2-2	ATVAGRRDTGELF
TRBV7-6	NA	14	TRBJ2-7	ASSLSWGRSAREQY
TRBV29-1	many	14	TRBJ2-7	SVEDRGATNLYEQY
TRBV20-1	many	11	TRBJ2-7	SARGDFEGEQY
TRBV12-3/TRBV12-4	few	13	TRBJ2-2	ASSRVTGNTGELF
TRBV6-1	few	14	TRBJ2-3	ASSQSSGVDTDTQY
TRBV6-5	NA	15	TRBJ1-4	ASSYSRTGPFNEKLF
TRBV3-1	few	12	TRBJ2-7	ASSQGTGTYEQY
TRBV4-1	NA	13	TRBJ2-3	ASSQGLLATDTQY
TRBV18	NA	11	TRBJ1-5	ASSPLSNQPQH
TRBV20-1	NA	13	TRBJ1-1	SARDRDRTNTEAF
TRBV25-1	few	13	TRBJ1-1	ASSESRGLDTEAF
TRBV10-3	many	13	TRBJ2-5	AINPRREGQETQY
TRBV27	few	13	TRBJ2-7	ASSSGTGAPYEQY
TRBV10-3	NA	12	TRBJ2-7	AISGGDRYYEQY
TRBV20-1	NA	14	TRBJ1-2	SAVHPGQFLSYGYT
TRBV7-9	few	14	TRBJ2-1	ASLGRVNYAANEQF
TRBV5-1	NA	16	TRBJ2-1	ASSLATNRLRGMDEQF
TRBV10-3	few	12	TRBJ1-5	AISVEGQGQPQH
TRBV10-3	few	12	TRBJ2-7	AISDRPPPGEQY
TRBV28	few	12	TRBJ2-2	ASRFLVGRGELF
TRBV25-1	few	14	TRBJ2-5	ASSGASRSYQETQY
TRBV27	few	12	TRBJ2-3	ASSFSQPADTQY
TRBV12-3/TRBV12-4	NA	14	TRBJ2-2	ASSLQGGGNTGELF
TRBV3-1	few	14	TRBJ2-3	ASSPGGGASTDTQY
TRBV4-2	NA	13	TRBJ2-3	ASSHEFGGPDTQY
TRBV6-5	NA	15	TRBJ2-2	ASSSTEAGGRYGELF
TRBV29-1	few	13	TRBJ2-7	SVEDPGREDYEQY
TRBV5-5	NA	14	TRBJ2-1	ASSLWVVGLASEQF
TRBV2	NA	13	TRBJ1-2	ASSDRQGANYGYT
TRBV27	few	16	TRBJ2-6	ASGTRDRVSNGANVLT
TRBV11-2	NA	14	TRBJ1-2	ASSLIPGQGIVGYT
TRBV5-1	few	14	TRBJ2-4	ASSPMDSLAKNIQY
TRBV12-3/TRBV12-4	NA	15	TRBJ2-1	ASSTQNAGSSYNEQF